In its sample, the clone carrying this TCR beta chain was seen a few times. As yet, its antigen is unknown. TCRdb re-analysed the 5' RACE reads in MiXCR, keeping a single row per CDR3 protein. The sample lists roughly 1.6 million distinct CDR3 sequences, around 33% occurring once. This entry comes from a study of identical twins. Notes on the study in general: While abundant cord blood beta clonotypes carried fewer insertions, memory repertoires showed no such pattern.

The CDR3 length is 18 residues. V trimming: 4 bases; J trimming: 3 bases; junction bases outside the gene matches: 14. CDR1 is MNHEY and CDR2 is SVGEGT in the germline V gene. The gene calls are TRBV6-2 or TRBV6-3 and TRBJ2-7, with 11 bases identical to TRBD2. This sequence was found in a newborn girl in good health. The sequenced sample was cord blood. The CDR3 protein is CASSFGLAGGPPNYEQYF. CDR3 coding DNA: TGTGCCAGCAGTTTTGGGCTAGCGGGGGGACCACCCAACTACGAGCAGTACTTC.